This T cell receptor (beta chain) was profiled in a study of CD8+ T cells in alopecia areata. The CDR3 spans 15 residues. Trimming pared 0 bases from V and 1 base from J, leaving 9 bases between. Germline V CDR1 and CDR2: MNHEY, SVGAGI. The sequencing template was cDNA reverse transcribed from extracted RNA. Some clones are missing from TCRdb's copy, which holds only in-frame ones; the method was immunoSEQ multiplex PCR. Of some 170,000 clones in the sample, approximately 70% are singletons; the top ten hold about 10%. Lesional scalp punch biopsies and peripheral blood were collected from alopecia areata patients.

V is TRBV6-5 and J is TRBJ2-5; the D gene could be TRBD1 or TRBD2 (5 bases each). This receptor was taken from a human donor with alopecia areata. Sample: CD8+ T cells sorted from blood, taken at week 0. The CDR3 sequence is CASSYSWDAQETQYF. Here the CDR3 DNA reads TGTGCCAGCAGTTACTCTTGGGACGCCCAAGAGACCCAGTACTTC.